These 9 T cell receptor beta chains were all obtained from the same sample, sequenced in a study of cytomegalovirus exposure and HLA in healthy donors. It was with 60 Vbeta and 13 Jbeta primers that the PCR ran. Sequencing was performed with immunoSEQ multiplex PCR; in TCRdb, only in-frame clones are kept and a portion is missing. Among some 200,000 clones listed, 65% to 85% were seen once. The specimen sequenced was PBMCs. Receptor source: a man aged 50 to 59 in good health and CMV-seronegative.

The DNA of the CDR3 is TGTGCCAGCAGCTTAGGCCAGGGTCGTGGCTACACCTTC. It encodes CASSLGQGRGYTF. The chain combines TRBV13 with TRBJ1-2; D may be TRBD1 (5 bases). With 0 bases removed from V and 7 bases from J, the gap between germline ends came to 9 bases. Looked up from germline, CDR1 is PRHDT and CDR2 is FYEKMQ (reference sequence). The CDR3 is made up of 13 amino acids. Variable domain in full (rest from reference TRBV13 and TRBJ1-2): AAGVIQSPRHLIKEKRETATLKCYPIPRHDTVYWYQQGPGQDPQFLISFYEKMQSDKGSIPDRFSAQQFSDYHSELNMSSLELGDSALYFCASSLGQGRGYTFGSGTRLTVV.

The chain employs TRBV27 and TRBJ1-3; D is possibly TRBD1 (6 bases). V was pared by 7 bases and J by 7 bases, with 14 bases between. CDR3 length: 13 amino acids. Germline V gene data show CDR1 as MNHEY and CDR2 as SMNVEV (reference sequence). The DNA for the CDR3 is TGTGCCAGCAAGAAGACAGGTACTAACACCATATATTTT. Protein: CASKKTGTNTIYF.

This clone was seen only once. The chain has TRBV23-1 and TRBJ1-5; D is unresolved. TRBV23-1 is placed among ORFs of uncertain function. Trimming pared 8 bases from V and 7 bases from J, leaving 9 bases between. The CDR3 has 11 residues. CDR3 loop: CASGRDQPQHF. The CDR3 coding sequence is TGCGCCAGCGGGCGAGACCAGCCCCAGCATTTT.

The chain carries TRBV7-2 and TRBJ1-5; TRBD1 matches 7 bases. V shed 5 bases and J 7 bases; nucleotides not matched to a gene: 11. Germline V lookup: CDR1 SGHTA, CDR2 FQGNSA. This CDR3 is built from 15 residues. CDR3 coding DNA: TGTGCCAGCAGCCCGGACTCCAGGGGGGCACAGCCCCAGCATTTT. This translates into CASSPDSRGAQPQHF.

This chain uses TRBV7-2 with TRBJ1-2; no clear D gene. V was clipped by 5 bases and J by 7 bases, with 20 bases between them. CDR3 length: 15 residues. Germline V gene data show CDR1 as SGHTA and CDR2 as FQGNSA. CDR3 amino acids: CASSLTPGRVSGYTF. As DNA, the CDR3 is TGTGCCAGCAGCCTAACCCCGGGGAGAGTGAGTGGCTACACCTTC.

The chain couples TRBV29-1 to TRBJ1-1, with 8 bases identical to TRBD1. Germline V gives CDR1 SQVTM, CDR2 ANQGSEA. This CDR3 spans 14 amino acids. With V trimmed by 7 bases and J by 6 bases, 13 bases remained unmatched. The CDR3 DNA follows: TGCAGCGCCGGAGAGACAGGGGAAAGGGCTGAAGCTTTCTTT. Its translation is CSAGETGERAEAFF.

This clone appeared once. This chain uses TRBV19 with TRBJ1-2; unclear D gene. The CDR3 spans 12 residues. Germline loops: CDR1 LNHDA, CDR2 SQIVND (reference sequence). Trimming left V 7 bases short and J 1 base short, with 7 bases between. The CDR3 loop reads CASIAGNYGYTF. The CDR3 nucleotides read TGTGCCAGTATTGCGGGTAACTATGGCTACACCTTC.

This chain connects TRBV29-1 to TRBJ1-1; tentative D call: TRBD1 (6 bases). The CDR3 loop spans 12 amino acids. Germline V gene lookup returns CDR1 SQVTM and CDR2 ANQGSEA. Trimming took 7 bases from V and 2 from J, leaving 11 bases between them. The chain's CDR3 is CSGRDTNTEAFF. The CDR3 DNA sequence: TGCAGCGGCCGGGACACAAACACTGAAGCTTTCTTT.

The chain carries TRBV5-4 and TRBJ2-2, with unresolved D. The length of the CDR3 is 13 residues. V shed 4 bases and J shed 2 bases, with 6 bases lying between them. Germline V gives CDR1 SGHNT, CDR2 YYREEE (reference sequence). The CDR3 DNA reads TGTGCCAGCAGCCTAGATAACACCGGGGAGCTGTTTTTT. This sequence encodes CASSLDNTGELFF.